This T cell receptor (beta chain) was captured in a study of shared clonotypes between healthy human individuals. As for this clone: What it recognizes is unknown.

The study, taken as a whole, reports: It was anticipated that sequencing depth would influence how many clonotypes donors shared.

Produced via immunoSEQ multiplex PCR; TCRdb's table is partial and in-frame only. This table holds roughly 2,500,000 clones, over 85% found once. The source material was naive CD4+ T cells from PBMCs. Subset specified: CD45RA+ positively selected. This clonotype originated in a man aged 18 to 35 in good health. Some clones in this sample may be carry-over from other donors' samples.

CDR3 residues: CASSLGPGEGLFF. The CDR3, as DNA: TGTGCCAGCAGCTTAGGCCCAGGGGAGGGGCTGTTTTTT. The chain carries TRBV11-3 and TRBJ2-2; the D gene is possibly TRBD2 (7 bases). This CDR3 has 13 residues. V was shortened by 1 base and J by 13 bases, with 13 bases between the two germline ends. The germline V gene encodes CDR1 SGHNT and CDR2 YENEEA.